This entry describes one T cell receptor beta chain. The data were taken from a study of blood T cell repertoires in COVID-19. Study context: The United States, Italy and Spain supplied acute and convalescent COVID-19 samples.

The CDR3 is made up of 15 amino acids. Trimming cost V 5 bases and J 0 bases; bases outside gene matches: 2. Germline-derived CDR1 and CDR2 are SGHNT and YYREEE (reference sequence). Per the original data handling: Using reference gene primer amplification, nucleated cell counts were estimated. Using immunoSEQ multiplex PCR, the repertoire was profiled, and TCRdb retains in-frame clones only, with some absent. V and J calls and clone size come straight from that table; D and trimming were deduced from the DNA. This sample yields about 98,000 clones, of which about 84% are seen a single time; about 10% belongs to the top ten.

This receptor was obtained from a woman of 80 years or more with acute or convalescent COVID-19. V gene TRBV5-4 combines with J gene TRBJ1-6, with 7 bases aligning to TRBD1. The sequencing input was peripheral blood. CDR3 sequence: CASSRDSSYNSPLHF. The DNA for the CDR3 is TGTGCCAGCAGTAGGGACAGCTCCTATAATTCACCCCTCCACTTT.